These T cell receptor beta chains were read from a single sample in a study of vaccination and CD4 T cells after COVID-19. TCRdb re-called the PCR reads through MiXCR, storing one row per CDR3 protein. Among 8,500 to 10,000 distinct CDR3 sequences listed, roughly 50% were seen once. What these receptors recognize is not known. The sample consisted of CD4+ T cells from blood, cultured in vitro. The receptors here all came from a human donor who had recovered from COVID-19. CDR3s include the opening cysteine and the closing phenylalanine or tryptophan. The D gene is left open where the match is weak. Clone size appears in some rows only: once, few, many, or a class for an expanded clone.

clone_size	j_call	d_call	v_call	cdr3_nt	cdr3_aa
few	TRBJ2-3	NA	TRBV24-1	TGTGCCACCAGTGATTGGGCAGTGACTGCAGGCACAGATACGCAGTATTTT	CATSDWAVTAGTDTQYF
NA	TRBJ1-2	NA	TRBV6-1	TGTGCCAGCAGTGCGGAACTCGGCAGAGTAAACCATGGCTACACCTTC	CASSAELGRVNHGYTF
NA	TRBJ1-5	TRBD1	TRBV20-1	TGCAGTGCTAGACTGACAGGGGGCGTGAATCAGCCCCAGCATTTT	CSARLTGGVNQPQHF
once	TRBJ1-1	TRBD1	TRBV29-1	TGCAGCGTTGTTTACAGGGGGAAAACTGGAGCTTTCTTT	CSVVYRGKTGAFF
NA	TRBJ1-1	TRBD1	TRBV6-2/TRBV6-3	TGTGCCAGCAGTACAACGGACAGGGCGAACACTGAAGCTTTCTTT	CASSTTDRANTEAFF
few	TRBJ1-1	TRBD1	TRBV20-1	TGCAGTGCTAGAGATCCAGGGGCAGGGGGCACTGAAGCTTTCTTT	CSARDPGAGGTEAFF
NA	TRBJ1-2	NA	TRBV9	TGTGCCAGTAAAAAGGACAGCCCCGGCTATGGCTACACCTTC	CASKKDSPGYGYTF
few	TRBJ1-2	NA	TRBV24-1	TGTGCCACCAGTGAAGCCGGGGCTAGCCTCTATGGCTACACCTTC	CATSEAGASLYGYTF
NA	TRBJ2-5	TRBD2	TRBV12-3/TRBV12-4	TGTGCCAGCAGTCCAAGACTAGCGGGGGGGCGTATGGAGACCCAGTACTTC	CASSPRLAGGRMETQYF
NA	TRBJ2-3	TRBD1	TRBV7-2	TGTGCCAGCAGCTTTCGACAGGGGCACACAGATACGCAGTATTTT	CASSFRQGHTDTQYF
once	TRBJ2-7	NA	TRBV24-1	TGTGCCACCAGTGACTCGCGGGCCCCGAAGGATGACCAGTACTTC	CATSDSRAPKDDQYF
NA	TRBJ2-2	NA	TRBV27	TGTGCCAGCAGTTTCGGAGGGACGAACACCGGGGAGCTGTTTTTT	CASSFGGTNTGELFF
few	TRBJ1-2	TRBD1	TRBV20-1	TGCAGTTTTCGGACAGGGGCTAACTATGGCTACACCTTC	CSFRTGANYGYTF
NA	TRBJ2-7	TRBD2	TRBV5-6	TGTGCCAGCATCGCGACTAGCGGAGACTCCTACGAGCAGTACTTC	CASIATSGDSYEQYF
NA	TRBJ2-7	TRBD2	TRBV7-2	TGTGCCAGCAGCCCCGGGAGGGGGACAAGCTCCTACGAGCAGTACTTC	CASSPGRGTSSYEQYF
NA	TRBJ1-2	NA	TRBV7-2	TGTGCCAGCAGCTCTTCAAGTAGGGATGGCTACACCTTC	CASSSSSRDGYTF
few	TRBJ1-1	NA	TRBV6-1	TGTGCCAGCGAGGGAGGTCCCGGAGCTTTCTTT	CASEGGPGAFF
NA	TRBJ2-5	NA	TRBV2	TGTGCCAGCAGTTTATGGGGACATACCCAAGAGACCCAGTACTTC	CASSLWGHTQETQYF
NA	TRBJ1-5	NA	TRBV6-2/TRBV6-3	TGTGCCAGCAGCAATATGCGGGGGGGTCAGCCCCAGCATTTT	CASSNMRGGQPQHF
NA	TRBJ2-7	NA	TRBV7-2	TGTGCCAGCAGCTTACTGGCCAGGGTAAACTACGAGCAGTACTTC	CASSLLARVNYEQYF
few	TRBJ1-2	NA	TRBV4-3	TGCGCCAGCAGCCAAGTTGGTCGACTTAACTATGGCTACACCTTC	CASSQVGRLNYGYTF
NA	TRBJ1-1	NA	TRBV19	TGTGCCAGTAGTATAAGGGGGGGTCCCCGCACTGAAGCTTTCTTT	CASSIRGGPRTEAFF
NA	TRBJ2-5	NA	TRBV14	TGTGCCAGCAGCCACGGTCTAGCGCAGACCCAGTACTTC	CASSHGLAQTQYF
NA	TRBJ2-5	NA	TRBV7-8	TGTGCCAGCAGTAGGGGGGGCGAGACCCAGTACTTC	CASSRGGETQYF
NA	TRBJ1-6	NA	TRBV5-4	TGTGCCAGCAGCTTTCCGTCAGGGTCGGGAAATTCACCCCTCCACTTT	CASSFPSGSGNSPLHF
NA	TRBJ2-7	NA	TRBV25-1	TGTGCCAGCAGACCTGGAGCGGAGATCTCCTACGAGCAGTACTTC	CASRPGAEISYEQYF
few	TRBJ1-2	NA	TRBV6-5	TGTGCCAGCAGTTTGAGGGGTTTGGGCTACACCTTC	CASSLRGLGYTF
few	TRBJ1-5	NA	TRBV2	TGTGCCAGCAGTGACAGGGTTGGCAATCAGCCCCAGCATTTT	CASSDRVGNQPQHF
NA	TRBJ1-4	NA	TRBV29-1	TGCAGCGTTGCGTGGGGTTATGCAACTAATGAAAAACTGTTTTTT	CSVAWGYATNEKLFF
NA	TRBJ2-1	NA	TRBV24-1	TGTGCCACCAGACACCGATACAATGAGCAGTTCTTC	CATRHRYNEQFF
NA	TRBJ1-1	TRBD1	TRBV6-2/TRBV6-3	TGTGCCAGCAGTTTCAGGGGGAGAAATGAAGCTTTCTTT	CASSFRGRNEAFF
NA	TRBJ2-2	TRBD2	TRBV20-1	TGCAGTGCTACCGGACTAGGCGGCGACACCGGGGAGCTGTTTTTT	CSATGLGGDTGELFF
NA	TRBJ1-2	NA	TRBV2	TGTGCCAGCAGTGAATCGGGGGCCCGCGGCTACACCTTC	CASSESGARGYTF
few	TRBJ1-1	NA	TRBV7-2	TGTGCCAGCAGCTTAGGGGGTCGAGGCGGGACATTGAACACTGAAGCTTTCTTT	CASSLGGRGGTLNTEAFF
NA	TRBJ2-5	TRBD1	TRBV12-3/TRBV12-4	TGTGCCAGCAGTTTGGGACAGGCAGAGACCCAGTACTTC	CASSLGQAETQYF
few	TRBJ1-5	NA	TRBV6-1	TGTGCCAGCAGCCCGCAAGGTGGGGGGCAGCCCCAGCATTTT	CASSPQGGGQPQHF
NA	TRBJ2-7	NA	TRBV5-1	TGCGCCAGCAGCTTGGCGGGGGCCCCCTACGAGCAGTACTTC	CASSLAGAPYEQYF
NA	TRBJ1-2	NA	TRBV19	TGTGCCAGTAGTAGGTGGACACTCAGAACTAACTATGGCTACACCTTC	CASSRWTLRTNYGYTF
NA	TRBJ2-3	NA	TRBV27	TGTGCCAGCAGTTCCCTTATCACAGATACGCAGTATTTT	CASSSLITDTQYF
medium-sized	TRBJ1-2	NA	TRBV6-1	TGTGCCAGCAGCAAAGACGGACGGAGCTCTGGCTACACCTTC	CASSKDGRSSGYTF
few	TRBJ1-5	TRBD1	TRBV2	TGTGCCAGCAGTTCGGACAGGTTGAATCAGCCCCAGCATTTT	CASSSDRLNQPQHF